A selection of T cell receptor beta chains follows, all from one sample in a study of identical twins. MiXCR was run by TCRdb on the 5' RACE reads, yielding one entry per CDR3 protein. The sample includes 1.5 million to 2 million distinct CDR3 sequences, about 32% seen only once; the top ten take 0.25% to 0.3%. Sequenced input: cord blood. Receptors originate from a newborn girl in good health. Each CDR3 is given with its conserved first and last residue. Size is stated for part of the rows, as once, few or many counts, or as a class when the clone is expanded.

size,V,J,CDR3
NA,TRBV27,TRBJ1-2,CASGLGGVANYGYTF
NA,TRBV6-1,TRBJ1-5,CAGHRDRGNVGNQPQHF
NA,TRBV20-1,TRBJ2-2,CSPKRGGGTGELFF
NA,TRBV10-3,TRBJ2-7,CAISDYGTSGFYEQYF
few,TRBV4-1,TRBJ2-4,CASSPGLAGGSAKNIQYF
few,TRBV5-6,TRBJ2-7,CASSLSFGRAYSSYEQYF
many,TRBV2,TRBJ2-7,CASSRGLAATYEQYF
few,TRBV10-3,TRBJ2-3,CAISELGKNLITSTDTQYF
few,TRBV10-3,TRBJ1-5,CATRTPSSNQPQHF
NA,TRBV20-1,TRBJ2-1,CSAPSGTLSYNGQFF
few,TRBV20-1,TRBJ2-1,CSARKGSSGVNEQFF
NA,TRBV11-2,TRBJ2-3,CASNAGVTDTQYF
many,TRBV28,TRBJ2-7,CASSFKFGRPSYEQYF
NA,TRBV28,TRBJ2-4,CASSPFPGGQAKNIQYF
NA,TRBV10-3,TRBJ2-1,CATGLVPYNEQFF
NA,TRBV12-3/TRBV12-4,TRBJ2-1,CASSFGGTVYNEQFF
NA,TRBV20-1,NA,CSARRRGDEQYF
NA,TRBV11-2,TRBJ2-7,CASSHPRRLSSYEQYF
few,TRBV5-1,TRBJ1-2,CASEPGGGYGYTF
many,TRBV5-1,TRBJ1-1,CASSLAGRSTEAFF